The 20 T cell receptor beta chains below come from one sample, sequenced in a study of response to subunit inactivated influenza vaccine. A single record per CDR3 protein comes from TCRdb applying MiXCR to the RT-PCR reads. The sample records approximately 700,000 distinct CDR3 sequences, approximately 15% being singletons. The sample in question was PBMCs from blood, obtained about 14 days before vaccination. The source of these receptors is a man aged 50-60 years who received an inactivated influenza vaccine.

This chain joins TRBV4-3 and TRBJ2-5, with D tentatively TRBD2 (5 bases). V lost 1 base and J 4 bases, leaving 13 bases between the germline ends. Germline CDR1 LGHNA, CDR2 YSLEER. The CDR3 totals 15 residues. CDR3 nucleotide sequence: TGCGCCAGCAGCCAAGGTGCCGGGGAGAGAGAGACCCAGTACTTC. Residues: CASSQGAGERETQYF.

The CDR3 spells CASSPTLAGGYEQYF. CDR3 sequence (DNA): TGCGCCAGCAGCCCCACGCTAGCGGGGGGGTACGAGCAGTACTTC. The chain couples TRBV4-3 to TRBJ2-7; TRBD2 agrees at 12 bases. CDR3 size: 15 residues. CDR1 and CDR2 from the germline V gene are LGHNA and YSLEER. Losses at the gene ends were 4 bases for V and 4 bases for J; bases not matched to a gene: 5.

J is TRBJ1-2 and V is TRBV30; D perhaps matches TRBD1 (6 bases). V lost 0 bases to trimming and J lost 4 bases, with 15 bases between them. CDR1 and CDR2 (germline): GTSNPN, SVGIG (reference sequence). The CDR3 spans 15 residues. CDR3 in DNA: TGTGCCTGGAGTGTTAGCGGGGGCGGCATCTATGGCTACACCTTC. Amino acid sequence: CAWSVSGGGIYGYTF.

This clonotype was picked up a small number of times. The CDR3 nucleotides are TGCAGTGCCCCGAACTGGGCAGGGAGAGAGACCCAGTACTTC. As protein: CSAPNWAGRETQYF. V gene TRBV20-1 combines with J gene TRBJ2-5; D may match TRBD1 or TRBD2 (5 bases each). Germline CDR1 reads DFQATT; CDR2 reads SNEGSKA (reference sequence). V shed 6 bases and J shed 4 bases, with 18 bases lying between them. This CDR3 is 14 amino acids long.

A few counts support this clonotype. The CDR3 here is CASSIHRVWGTGELFF. In nucleotides, the CDR3 is TGTGCCAGCAGCATACACAGGGTTTGGGGCACCGGGGAGCTGTTTTTT. The V and J genes are TRBV7-2 and TRBJ2-2, with D possibly matching TRBD1 (6 bases). Trimming removed 5 bases from V and 4 bases from J, with 17 bases in between. Germline loops: CDR1 SGHTA, CDR2 FQGNSA. CDR3 size: 16 residues.

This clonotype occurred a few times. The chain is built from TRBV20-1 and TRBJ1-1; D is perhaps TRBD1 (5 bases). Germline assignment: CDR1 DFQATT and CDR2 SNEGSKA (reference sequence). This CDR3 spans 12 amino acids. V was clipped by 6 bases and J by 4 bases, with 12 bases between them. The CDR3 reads CSATDSFTEAFF. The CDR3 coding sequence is TGCAGTGCGACTGACAGCTTCACTGAAGCTTTCTTT.

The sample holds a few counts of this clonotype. This CDR3 reads CSVVMEGYGYTF. Here the CDR3 DNA reads TGCAGCGTTGTGATGGAGGGCTATGGCTACACCTTC. The chain joins TRBV29-1 to TRBJ1-2; no clear D gene. Germline V gene lookup returns CDR1 SQVTM and CDR2 ANQGSEA. Trimming took off 4 bases at V and 4 bases at J, with 10 bases between the two ends. CDR3 length equals 12 residues.

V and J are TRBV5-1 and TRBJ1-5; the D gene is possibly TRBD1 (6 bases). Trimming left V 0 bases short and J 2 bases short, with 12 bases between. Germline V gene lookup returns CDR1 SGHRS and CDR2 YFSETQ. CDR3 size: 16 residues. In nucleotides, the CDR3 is TGCGCCAGCAGCTTGGATGGGGGCTCTGGCAATCAGCCCCAGCATTTT. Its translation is CASSLDGGSGNQPQHF. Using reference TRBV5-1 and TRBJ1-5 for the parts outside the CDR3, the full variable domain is KAGVTQTPRYLIKTRGQQVTLSCSPISGHRSVSWYQQTPGQGLQFLFEYFSETQRNKGNFPGRFSGRQFSNSRSEMNVSTLELGDSALYLCASSLDGGSGNQPQHFGDGTRLSIL.

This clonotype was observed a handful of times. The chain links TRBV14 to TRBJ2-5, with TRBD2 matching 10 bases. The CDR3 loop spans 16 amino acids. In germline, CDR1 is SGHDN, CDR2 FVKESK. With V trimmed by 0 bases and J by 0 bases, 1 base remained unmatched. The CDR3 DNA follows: TGTGCCAGCAGCCAAGATCTAGCGGGGGACCAAGAGACCCAGTACTTC. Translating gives CASSQDLAGDQETQYF. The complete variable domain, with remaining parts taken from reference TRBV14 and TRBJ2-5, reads EAGVTQFPSHSVIEKGQTVTLRCDPISGHDNLYWYRRVMGKEIKFLLHFVKESKQDESGMPNNRFLAERTGGTYSTLKVQPAELEDSGVYFCASSQDLAGDQETQYFGPGTRLLVL.

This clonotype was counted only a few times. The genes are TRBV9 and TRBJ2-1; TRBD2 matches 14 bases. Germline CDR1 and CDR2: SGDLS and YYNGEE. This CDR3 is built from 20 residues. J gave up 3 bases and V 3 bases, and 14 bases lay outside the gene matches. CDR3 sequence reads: CASSAMGLAGESGVYNEQFF. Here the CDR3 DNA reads TGTGCCAGCAGCGCGATGGGACTAGCGGGGGAAAGTGGAGTCTACAATGAGCAGTTCTTC.

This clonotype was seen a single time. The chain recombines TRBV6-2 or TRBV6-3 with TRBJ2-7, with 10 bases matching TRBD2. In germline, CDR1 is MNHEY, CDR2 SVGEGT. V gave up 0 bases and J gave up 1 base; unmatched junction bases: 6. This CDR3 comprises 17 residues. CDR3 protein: CASSYSGLAARSYEQYF. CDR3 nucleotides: TGTGCCAGCAGTTACTCTGGACTAGCGGCGAGATCCTACGAGCAGTACTTC.

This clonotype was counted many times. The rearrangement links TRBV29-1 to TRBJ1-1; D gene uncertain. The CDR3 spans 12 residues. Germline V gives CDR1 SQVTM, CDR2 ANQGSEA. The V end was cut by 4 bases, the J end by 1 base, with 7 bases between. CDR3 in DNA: TGCAGCGTTGCCGAAGGGAACACTGAAGCTTTCTTT. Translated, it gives CSVAEGNTEAFF. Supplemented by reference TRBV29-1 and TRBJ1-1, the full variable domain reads SAVISQKPSRDICQRGTSLTIQCQVDSQVTMMFWYRQQPGQSLTLIATANQGSEATYESGFVIDKFPISRPNLTFSTLTVSNMSPEDSSIYLCSVAEGNTEAFFGQGTRLTVV.

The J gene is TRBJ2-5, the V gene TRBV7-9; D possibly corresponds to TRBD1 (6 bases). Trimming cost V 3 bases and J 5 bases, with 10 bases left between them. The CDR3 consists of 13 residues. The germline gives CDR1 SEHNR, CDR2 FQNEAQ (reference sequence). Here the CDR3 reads CASSFRDTETQYF. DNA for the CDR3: TGTGCCAGCAGCTTCCGGGACACCGAGACCCAGTACTTC.

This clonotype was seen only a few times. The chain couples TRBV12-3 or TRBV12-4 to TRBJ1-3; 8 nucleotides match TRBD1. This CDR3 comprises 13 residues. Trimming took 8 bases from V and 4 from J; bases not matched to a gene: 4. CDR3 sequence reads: CASGRDRGNTIYF. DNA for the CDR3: TGTGCCAGCGGCCGGGACAGGGGAAACACCATATATTTT.

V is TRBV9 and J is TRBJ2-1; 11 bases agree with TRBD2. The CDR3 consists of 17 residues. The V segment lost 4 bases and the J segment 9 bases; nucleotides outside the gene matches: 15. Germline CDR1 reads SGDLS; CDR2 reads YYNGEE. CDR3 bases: TGTGCCAGCAGCCCCGGGACTAGCGGAACTACTATTGGTGAGCAGTTCTTC. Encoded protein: CASSPGTSGTTIGEQFF. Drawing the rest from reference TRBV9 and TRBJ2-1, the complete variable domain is DSGVTQTPKHLITATGQRVTLRCSPRSGDLSVYWYQQSLDQGLQFLIQYYNGEERAKGNILERFSAQQFPDLHSELNLSSLELGDSALYFCASSPGTSGTTIGEQFFGPGTRLTVL.

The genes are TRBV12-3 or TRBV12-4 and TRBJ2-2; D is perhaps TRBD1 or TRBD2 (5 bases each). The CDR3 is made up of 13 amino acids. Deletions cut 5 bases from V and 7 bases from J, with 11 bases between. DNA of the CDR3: TGTGCCAGCAGTCGGGACGATTTCGGGGAGCTGTTTTTT. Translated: CASSRDDFGELFF.

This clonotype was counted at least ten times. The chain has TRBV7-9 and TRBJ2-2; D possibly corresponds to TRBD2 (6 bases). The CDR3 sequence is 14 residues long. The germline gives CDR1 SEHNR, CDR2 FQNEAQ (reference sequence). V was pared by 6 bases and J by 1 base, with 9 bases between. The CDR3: CASRGSGNTGELFF. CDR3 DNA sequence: TGTGCCAGCAGGGGTAGCGGGAACACCGGGGAGCTGTTTTTT.

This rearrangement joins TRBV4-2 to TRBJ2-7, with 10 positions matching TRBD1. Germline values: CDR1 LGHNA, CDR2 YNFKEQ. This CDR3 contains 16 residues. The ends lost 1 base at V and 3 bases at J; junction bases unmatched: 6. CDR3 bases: TGTGCCAGCAGCCAAGTTACCGGGACAGGGGACTACGAGCAGTACTTC. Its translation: CASSQVTGTGDYEQYF.

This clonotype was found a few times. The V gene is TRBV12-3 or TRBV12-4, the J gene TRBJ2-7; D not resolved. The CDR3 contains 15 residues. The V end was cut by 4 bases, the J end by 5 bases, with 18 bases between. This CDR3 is CASSSRAQSFDEQYF. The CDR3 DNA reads TGTGCCAGCAGTTCCCGGGCCCAAAGCTTCGACGAGCAGTACTTC.

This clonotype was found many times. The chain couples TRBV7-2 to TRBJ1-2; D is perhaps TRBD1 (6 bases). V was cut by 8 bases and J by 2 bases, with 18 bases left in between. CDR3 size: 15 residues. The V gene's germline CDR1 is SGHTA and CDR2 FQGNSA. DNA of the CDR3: TGTGCCAGCGGGGTTCCGGGACACCCCAACTATGGCTACACCTTC. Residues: CASGVPGHPNYGYTF.